These 3 T cell receptor beta chains were all obtained from the same sample, sequenced in a study of response to subunit inactivated influenza vaccine. In TCRdb, the RT-PCR reads were re-called with MiXCR into one record per CDR3 protein. The sample has hundreds of thousands of distinct CDR3 sequences; 12% are singletons. The sequenced sample was PBMCs from blood, obtained on the day of vaccination. The receptors derive from a man aged 50-59 years who received an inactivated influenza vaccine.

This clonotype was detected only a few times. The rearrangement joins TRBV7-9 to TRBJ1-2; TRBD1 matches 7 bases. This CDR3 is 12 amino acids long. The V gene end was trimmed by 7 bases and the J gene end by 14 bases; junction bases not matched to a gene: 13. Per germline, CDR1 SEHNR and CDR2 FQNEAQ (reference sequence). This chain's CDR3 is CASTAAGAGGTF. The CDR3 region has the DNA TGTGCCAGCACCGCAGCCGGTGCAGGGGGGACCTTC. Using reference TRBV7-9 and TRBJ1-2 for the parts outside the CDR3, the full variable domain is DTGVSQNPRHKITKRGQNVTFRCDPISEHNRLYWYRQTLGQGPEFLTYFQNEAQLEKSRLLSDRFSAERPKGSFSTLEIQRTEQGDSAMYLCASTAAGAGGTFGSGTRLTVV.

This clonotype was seen only a few times. The chain employs TRBV7-9 and TRBJ2-5, with a weak D call TRBD1 (6 bases). This CDR3 comprises 15 residues. V was pared by 4 bases and J by 7 bases, with 19 bases between. The germline CDR1 and CDR2 sequences are SEHNR and FQNEAQ (reference sequence). The CDR3 loop reads CASSSPGTPDRTQYF. DNA for the CDR3: TGTGCCAGCAGCTCGCCCGGGACACCCGACAGGACCCAGTACTTC. The full variable domain, its missing parts supplied by reference TRBV7-9 and TRBJ2-5, is DTGVSQNPRHKITKRGQNVTFRCDPISEHNRLYWYRQTLGQGPEFLTYFQNEAQLEKSRLLSDRFSAERPKGSFSTLEIQRTEQGDSAMYLCASSSPGTPDRTQYFGPGTRLLVL.

As for this clonotype: Mismatch with germline at one junction end may stem from a read error. The genes are TRBV12-3 or TRBV12-4 and TRBJ2-2; possibly TRBD2 for D (5 bases). The CDR3 contains 14 residues. CDR3 loop: CASSYTRDSGELCF. The DNA of the CDR3 is TGTGCCAGCAGCTATACTAGAGACTCCGGGGAGCTGTGTTTT.